This entry features one TCR beta chain sequence. The target of this receptor is not known. Base qualities are not recorded, but no much larger clone differs from it by a single base. The method behind the library was the immunoSEQ multiplex PCR assay. The table comes from immuneACCESS by way of TCRdb, which keeps in-frame sequences with V and J called. Part of the clones is missing from these tables; in studies checked, under half for an unresolved V gene and the rest for unknown reasons. The sample data list about 500,000 clones, and around 78% of these were observed just once. Approximately 0.013% of the sample is held by the ten biggest clonotypes. The CDR3 has 12 amino acids, counting the end cysteine and phenylalanine. Just CDR3 DNA is preserved here, 36 bases in frame from base 1. The data stem from a study of shared T cell receptors in the human thymus (dated by TCRdb to the early 2020s). The study in broad terms: The study examined how self-reactive, shared T-cell receptor alpha chains are generated in the human thymus.

These same records also appear under a second study, on human thymus T cells. The second paper states: The donors were immunologically healthy infants in Finland who had open corrective cardiac surgery for congenital heart defects. The thymus tissue came from surgical resects taken out during corrective cardiac surgery. Biased V and J gene segment usage appeared to be present in both thymic and peripheral blood repertoires. The related research found that thymic TCR repertoires overlapped highly between unrelated individuals. The study described the TCR alpha and beta repertoires in under 10 infant thymus samples and four matching peripheral blood samples. The cohort included about six male and two female infants, with donor ages spanning 7 to 244 days. Thymocytes were released mechanically from tissue and stored at -70 °C as pellets of roughly 8.5-32 million cells. Genomic DNA was extracted from frozen cell pellets with a QIAsymphony instrument. TCRB and TCRAD loci were amplified from a standardized quantity of quality-controlled genomic DNA using the immunoSEQ multiplex PCR assay. The V(D)J region was spanned by amplicons of a length sufficient to cover the CDR3 and to identify V and J genes. Through the commercial immunoSEQ service, the amplicons were sequenced on an Illumina platform. Primer bias and sequencing errors were corrected using previously described methods, and TCRAD and TCRB definitions followed the IMGT database. Repertoires were analysed with immunoSEQ Analyzer 3.0 and VDJTools, covering basic statistics, V/J segment usage, diversity estimates, rarefaction and pairwise overlap. Diversity was estimated using the Chao1, ChaoE, Efron-Thisted, Shannon and inverse Simpson indices, and was also estimated on datasets down-sampled to the size of the smallest sample. For repertoire overlap, CDR3 nucleotide sequence, V gene and J gene had to match strictly, and clustering was done by Jaccard-based multidimensional scaling. On average, thymus samples gave 800,000 or so unique TCRB clonotypes, whereas blood samples gave some 84,000.

The origin of this receptor is a boy under two years old with a congenital heart defect. Donor details come from another sample of the same person, matched by shared clones. The rearranged chain carries TRBV21-1 and TRBJ2-7; the tabulated D call, TRBD1, remains unverified against the DNA. TRBV21-1 is tagged as a pseudogene. Material: thymocytes. The DNA sequence is as follows: TGTGCCAGCATCGAGGACACCTACGAGCAGTACTTC. The encoded protein is CASIEDTYEQYF.